This T cell receptor beta chain was identified in a study of T cell changes during pregnancy in multiple sclerosis. Germline V gene lookup returns CDR1 SGHTA and CDR2 FQGTGA. V shed 5 bases and J shed 4 bases, with 9 bases lying between them. The CDR3 totals 14 residues. The table came from immunoSEQ multiplex PCR; TCRdb's copy has only in-frame clones and leaves some out. The sample includes 30,000 to 40,000 clones, around 90% of them seen just once. This clone appeared a single time. V and J are TRBV7-3 and TRBJ2-6, with D hard to call. The sequencing here drew on CD4+ T cells from peripheral blood mononuclear cells, taken in the third trimester of pregnancy. The origin of this receptor is a female donor in good health, enrolled as a control in a pregnancy study. Here the CDR3 DNA reads TGTGCCAGCAGCACTACGACCGGGGCCAACGTCCTGACTTTC. It specifies CASSTTTGANVLTF.